The present T cell receptor (beta chain) was sequenced within a study of blood T cell repertoires in COVID-19. Study details: Researchers got acute and convalescent COVID-19 samples from the United States, Italy and Spain. Sample material is recorded as cDNA or gDNA derived from T cells, B-cell-depleted T cells, or PBMCs.

The authors' processing: Cell counts per sample came from amplifying reference gene primers. Some clones are missing from TCRdb's copy, which holds only in-frame ones; the method was immunoSEQ multiplex PCR. The V and J calls and clone size come from that table; D and trimming were worked out from the DNA. This sample has around 230,000 clones, with about 85% found just once. In germline, CDR1 is MDHEN, CDR2 SYDVKM. With V trimmed by 7 bases and J by 6 bases, 18 bases remained unmatched. This CDR3 is built from 17 residues. This sequence was found in a man aged 60-69 years who had recovered from COVID-19. The sample comprised peripheral blood. The chain has TRBV28 and TRBJ1-5; 7 nucleotides agree with TRBD1. The CDR3 DNA reads as TGTGCCAGCAAGGCAGGGGGGTCGAGGGCTTTACGTCAGCCCCAGCATTTT. Translating gives CASKAGGSRALRQPQHF. Looking up the rest from reference TRBV28 and TRBJ1-5 gives the full variable domain: DVKVTQSSRYLVKRTGEKVFLECVQDMDHENMFWYRQDPGLGLRLIYFSYDVKMKEKGDIPEGYSVSREKKERFSLILESASTNQTSMYLCASKAGGSRALRQPQHFGDGTRLSIL.